One and the same sample provided the 15 T cell receptor beta chains below, sequenced in a study of CXCR3-negative and CXCR3-positive naive CD8 T cells. The libraries of TRB cDNA were constructed through 5' RACE using UMI labels. TCRdb reprocessed the 5' RACE reads; each CDR3 protein has one entry and no DNA is given. The ten most abundant clones cover around 0.99% of a sample with fewer than 95,000 distinct CDR3 sequences. The source material was naive CXCR3- CD8+ T cells from blood. Stated subset: CD45RO-CCR7+CD27+CD95- naive CD8+ T cells lacking CXCR3 (TNR3-). These TCRs come from a human donor in good health. Some clones in this sample may be carry-over from other donors' samples.

The gene calls are TRBV19 and TRBJ2-1. The CDR3 sequence is 14 residues long. Germline V gene lookup returns CDR1 LNHDA and CDR2 SQIVND (reference sequence). CDR3: CASKYAGPSNEQFF.

The chain joins TRBV12-3 or TRBV12-4 to TRBJ2-2; TCRdb picks TRBD2, but there is no DNA to check that call. The CDR3 totals 15 residues. CDR3 loop: CASSLRTYPPGELFF.

The chain uses TRBV29-1 and TRBJ2-2. CDR1 is SQVTM, CDR2 ANQGSEA, per germline. The CDR3 has 13 residues. The CDR3 loop is CSVARSNTGELFF.

The genes are TRBV5-1 and TRBJ2-2; with no DNA, the TCRdb D assignment of TRBD2 cannot be verified. The germline V gene encodes CDR1 SGHRS and CDR2 YFSETQ. The CDR3 is 15 residues long. CDR3 region: CASSLEGRVAGELFF.

V is TRBV7-9 and J is TRBJ2-5; with no DNA, the TCRdb D assignment of TRBD2 cannot be verified. CDR1 is SEHNR and CDR2 is FQNEAQ in the germline V gene (reference sequence). This CDR3 comprises 16 residues. CDR3: CASSFLAGHGEETQYF. The full variable domain, with the rest looked up from reference TRBV7-9 and TRBJ2-5, is DTGVSQNPRHKITKRGQNVTFRCDPISEHNRLYWYRQTLGQGPEFLTYFQNEAQLEKSRLLSDRFSAERPKGSFSTLEIQRTEQGDSAMYLCASSFLAGHGEETQYFGPGTRLLVL.

The chain recombines TRBV6-5 with TRBJ1-1; the TCRdb D gene call, TRBD1, has no DNA to confirm it. The germline V gene has CDR1 MNHEY and CDR2 SVGAGI. The CDR3 sequence is 17 residues long. CDR3 protein: CASSYSRVVPRGTEAFF.

V is TRBV13 and J is TRBJ1-1; with no DNA, the TCRdb D assignment of TRBD1 cannot be verified. The CDR3 is 12 amino acids. CDR1 is PRHDT, CDR2 FYEKMQ, per germline (reference sequence). The CDR3 protein is CASRSRQVEAFF.

This sequence joins TRBV2 and TRBJ2-2; no DNA is available, so the TRBD1 call from TCRdb remains unchecked. The CDR3 covers 15 residues. CDR1 SNHLY and CDR2 FYNNEI come from the germline V gene. CDR3 protein: CASSEHQGTTGELFF.

The chain carries TRBV6-5 and TRBJ1-5; TCRdb's D call, TRBD1, is unchecked because there is no DNA. The germline V gene has CDR1 MNHEY and CDR2 SVGAGI. The CDR3 sequence is 14 residues long. CDR3 in amino acids: CASSLDSPNQPQHF.

The chain links TRBV12-3 or TRBV12-4 to TRBJ2-1. CDR3 length: 15 amino acids. CDR3 sequence: CASSFNGQVVNEQFF.

The V call is TRBV24-1, the J call TRBJ2-7; the TRBD1 assignment by TCRdb is unverifiable without DNA. Germline CDR1 KGHDR, CDR2 SFDVKD. The CDR3 consists of 13 residues. The CDR3: CATTDSSGYEQYF.

CDR3: CASSLPRVVGYTF. The chain links TRBV12-3 or TRBV12-4 to TRBJ1-2; TCRdb selects TRBD1, and the lack of DNA leaves this call unchecked. The CDR3 is 13 amino acids.

V gene TRBV29-1 combines with J gene TRBJ2-2; TCRdb picks TRBD1, but there is no DNA to check that call. Germline V gene lookup returns CDR1 SQVTM and CDR2 ANQGSEA. The CDR3 totals 13 residues. CDR3 in amino acids: CSGGLDDTGELFF.

V and J are TRBV10-1 and TRBJ2-3; TCRdb gives TRBD2 as the D gene, but with no DNA this cannot be confirmed. Germline V lookup: CDR1 WNHNN, CDR2 SYGVQD (reference sequence). The CDR3 covers 15 residues. CDR3 residues: CASSESSGGGDTQYF.

The chain has TRBV12-3 or TRBV12-4 and TRBJ2-2; as DNA is missing, the TRBD1 call by TCRdb cannot be tested. This CDR3 comprises 16 residues. CDR3 amino acids: CATSSGGLGNNGELFF.